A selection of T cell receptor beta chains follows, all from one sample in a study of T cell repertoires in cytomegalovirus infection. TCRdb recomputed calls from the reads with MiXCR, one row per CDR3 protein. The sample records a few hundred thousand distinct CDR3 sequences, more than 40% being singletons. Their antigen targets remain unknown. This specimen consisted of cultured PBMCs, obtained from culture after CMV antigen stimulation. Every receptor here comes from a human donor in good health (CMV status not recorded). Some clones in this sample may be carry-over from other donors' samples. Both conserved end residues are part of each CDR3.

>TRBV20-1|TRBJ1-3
CSAETGSSGNTIYF
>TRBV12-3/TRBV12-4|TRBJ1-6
CANSAQGLTDSPLHF
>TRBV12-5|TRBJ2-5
CASAIGGGETQYF
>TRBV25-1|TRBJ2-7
CASSPHGGALSEQYF
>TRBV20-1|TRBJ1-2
CSARPTENYGYTF
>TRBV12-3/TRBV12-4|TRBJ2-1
CASSLGAGQFF
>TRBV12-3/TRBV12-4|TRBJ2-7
CASSFTVRVGGPGRYEQYF
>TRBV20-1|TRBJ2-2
CSARDPGQGGTGELFF
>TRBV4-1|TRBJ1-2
CASSQGAARESRTNYGYTF
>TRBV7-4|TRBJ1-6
CASSLVAGSPLHF
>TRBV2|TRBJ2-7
CASRGGQYYEQYF
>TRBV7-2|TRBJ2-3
CASSPAGDTQYF
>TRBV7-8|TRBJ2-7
CASSRQRGRPYEQYF
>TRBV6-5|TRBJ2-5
CASSYFGARETQYF
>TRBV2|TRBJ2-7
CASSGREGPPEQYF
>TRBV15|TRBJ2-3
CATSRFLVDTQYF
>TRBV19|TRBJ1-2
CASRDRREGYTF
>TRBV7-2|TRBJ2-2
CASSSTSGYTGELFF
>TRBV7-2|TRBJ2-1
CASSLTGALRSYNEQFF
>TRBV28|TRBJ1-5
CASSFPWTRSNQPQHF
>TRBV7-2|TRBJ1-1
CASSLDRAVITEAFF
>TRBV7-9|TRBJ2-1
CASDRGLGDNEQFF
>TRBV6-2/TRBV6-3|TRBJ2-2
CASREETPRLNTGELFF
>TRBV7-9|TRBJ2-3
CASLAGDTQYF
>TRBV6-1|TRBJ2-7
CASSWDRGYEQYF
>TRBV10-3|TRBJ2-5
CAISELAGGFETQYF
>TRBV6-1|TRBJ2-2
CASSEYSSYPTGELFF
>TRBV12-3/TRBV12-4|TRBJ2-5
CASTTSLSGGETQYF
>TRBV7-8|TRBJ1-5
CASSSTRQPHPLSQHF
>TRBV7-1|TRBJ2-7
CASSSEQSAAYEQYF
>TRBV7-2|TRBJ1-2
CASSLGQGSYGYTF
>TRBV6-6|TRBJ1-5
CASSYSGRNNQPQHF
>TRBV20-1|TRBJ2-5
CSARPPLAGGGETQYF
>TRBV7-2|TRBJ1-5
CASSSEGDQPQHF
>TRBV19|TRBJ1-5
CASTGRSNQPQHF
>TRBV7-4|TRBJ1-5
CASSQGGFSNQPQHF
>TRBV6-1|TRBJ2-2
CATTRLGSPNTGELFF
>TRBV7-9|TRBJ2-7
CASSLDRGIYEQYF
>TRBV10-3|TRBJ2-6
CAISKRVTGANVLTF
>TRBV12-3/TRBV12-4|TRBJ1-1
CASSLAGVRAFF
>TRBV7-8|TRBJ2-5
CASSLGPGLGSSEIETQYF
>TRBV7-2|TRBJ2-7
CASSFRTSGRKYEQYF
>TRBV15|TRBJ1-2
CATSVGLRGADYGYTF
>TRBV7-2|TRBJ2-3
CASSSGFPTDTQYF